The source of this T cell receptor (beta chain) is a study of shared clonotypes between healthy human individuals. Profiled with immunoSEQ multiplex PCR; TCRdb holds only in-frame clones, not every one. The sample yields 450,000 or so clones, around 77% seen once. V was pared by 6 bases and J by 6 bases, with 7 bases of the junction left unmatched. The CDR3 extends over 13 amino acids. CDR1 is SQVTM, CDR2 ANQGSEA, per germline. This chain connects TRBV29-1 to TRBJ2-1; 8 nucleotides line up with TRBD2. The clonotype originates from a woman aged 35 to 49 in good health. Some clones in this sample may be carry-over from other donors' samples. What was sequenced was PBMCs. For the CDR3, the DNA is TGCAGCGTCCGGGAGGGCCGATTCAATGAGCAGTTCTTC. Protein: CSVREGRFNEQFF.